This TCR beta chain derives from a study of T cells in Graves' hyperthyroidism and ophthalmopathy (dated by TCRdb to about 2019). About the investigation overall: Peripheral blood samples were taken at initial diagnosis, before any treatment was given. To identify TCR V-J signatures that set the groups apart, the researchers used a discovery cohort of 100 patients, made up of 40 to 45 with Graves' ophthalmopathy and about 59 with stable Graves' hyperthyroidism. An independent validation cohort of fewer than 20 hyperthyroidism patients and roughly 16 patients who later progressed to ophthalmopathy tested prospective prediction of ophthalmopathy. The 85 to 100 discovery patients were divided at random into training and test sets in a 7:3 ratio. In roughly six Graves' hyperthyroidism patients, the study also compared T-cell repertoires from thyroid tissue with T-cell repertoires from blood. Once sampling was done, hyperthyroidism patients were given methimazole at a starting dose of 30 mg daily, whereas ophthalmopathy patients were given high-dose intravenous methylprednisolone. The paper describes TCR Vbeta CDR3 sequencing of some 130 peripheral blood samples, made up of about 40 ophthalmopathy patients, 70 to 80 hyperthyroidism patients and 17 progressor patients.

V is pruned by 7 bases and J by 2 bases, leaving 5 bases of the junction without a gene match. The CDR3 contains 16 residues, cysteine and phenylalanine counted. Only the CDR3 DNA is retained, 48 bases long and in frame from the first base. At least ten counts were recorded for this clonotype. What antigen it recognizes has not been identified. Base-call qualities are not available, and no considerably larger clone is one nucleotide away. Stable Graves' hyperthyroidism was defined as the absence of progression to ophthalmopathy over 18 months of follow-up. Hyperthyroidism patients were aged 18 to 65 years and newly diagnosed, with disease duration of less than 2 months. Any patient with an uncontrolled infection, another autoimmune disease, pregnancy or lactation was excluded. Diagnoses relied on clinical symptoms, serum thyroxine and TRAb, thyroid ultrasound and orbital computed tomography. PBMCs were isolated from about 10 ml of fresh peripheral blood by Ficoll-Paque density gradient centrifugation. Total RNA was extracted using Trizol reagent, and RNA quality was assessed on an Agilent 2100 Bioanalyzer.

Here is what the overall study found, with its caveats: No statistical method was used to set the sample size in advance, and investigators knew the group allocation. A model built on a 13 V-J signature distinguished ophthalmopathy from stable hyperthyroidism, reaching roughly 88% sensitivity and around 81% specificity in cross-validation and 80%/75% in testing. In validation, progression to ophthalmopathy was predicted by the model with nearly 71% sensitivity and around 75% specificity, a median of 6.5 months before onset. Most expanded thyroid clonotypes (frequency above 0.001) were also detected in blood, suggesting blood repertoires may reflect thyroid immune responses.

Amplification of TCR beta CDR3 regions was carried out from RNA transcripts. The first round of RT-PCR for the TCR CDR3 was performed with the HTBI primer set and the Qiagen OneStep RT-PCR kit. Libraries were constructed in a second round of multiplex PCR, after which size selection and purification were performed. Paired-end sequencing of the libraries was performed with 100 bp reads on an Illumina HiSeq2000. The original pipeline was this. SOAPnuke was used to process the raw data, throwing out any read that contained adapters or uncalled bases, had a mean Phred below 15, or lacked an exact constant-primer or identifier match. COPE v1.2.5 was used to merge high-quality paired reads, and clonotypes were defined as unique nucleotide sequences. MiTCR v1.1 was used to align the clonotypes against IMGT TRBV, TRBD and TRBJ reference segments. The analysis included only V-J combinations with a frequency above 0.0001, which together covered 99% to 99.2% of the repertoires. The TCS score was defined as the ratio of F50 (clonal expansion) to E x V (chaos), calculated using BLOSUM62-based TCRdist between CDR3 peptides within each V-J. Welch's t-statistics and random forest reduced around 520 V-J features to fewer than 15, which were used in a naive Bayes classifier (R e1071). The public reads were reprocessed in TCRdb via fastp at Q25 and MiXCR, keeping in-frame beta chains. Every entry covers one CDR3 protein and lists the most common genes and DNA from its rows. TCRdb, not the original authors, processed these V and J calls. The sample table shows under 300,000 distinct CDR3 sequences, and 12% to 15% are seen once. 7% to 9% of the sample is held by the ten biggest clonotypes.

Sequenced sample: blood. Recombination connected TRBV12-3 or TRBV12-4 to TRBJ2-2, and TRBD2 aligns with 12 junction nucleotides. The source is a woman aged 40 to 50 with Graves' hyperthyroidism. CDR3 reads: CASIKTSGGNTGELFF. The sequence in DNA is TGTGCCAGCATTAAGACTAGCGGGGGTAACACCGGGGAGCTGTTTTTT.